The present T cell receptor beta chain was sequenced within a study of T cell changes during pregnancy in multiple sclerosis. The method was immunoSEQ multiplex PCR; TCRdb's version includes in-frame clones alone and lacks a portion of them. The sample carries 45,000 to 55,000 clones, 88% recorded once. Sequences were derived from CD4+ T cells from peripheral blood mononuclear cells, sampled in the second trimester of pregnancy. This clonotype originated in a female donor with multiple sclerosis, enrolled in a pregnancy study.

The CDR3 here is CASSAGGPIYTDTQYF. CDR3 DNA: TGCGCCAGCAGTGCGGGAGGCCCTATTTACACAGATACGCAGTATTTT. The rearrangement joins TRBV5-1 to TRBJ2-3; 8 nucleotides align to TRBD2. The CDR3 runs 16 residues. With 5 bases clipped from V and 2 bases from J, the junction kept 10 bases outside the gene matches. Germline values: CDR1 SGHRS, CDR2 YFSETQ.